A selection of T cell receptor beta chains follows, all from one sample in a study of OX40 agonist ivuxolimab in advanced cancers. TCRdb's table, derived via immunoSEQ multiplex PCR, lists solely in-frame clones and lacks some. This table has under 85,000 clones, approximately 90% appearing once. Material: CD4+ or CD8+ T cells sorted from blood, obtained in a trial of the OX40 agonist ivuxolimab. Receptors originate from an adult with an advanced solid tumor such as melanoma, head and neck, liver or kidney cancer. Each CDR3 is given with its conserved first and last residue. A D gene is named only where the DNA matches it firmly. Some rows have no size entry. The others give once, few or many, or a class for an expanded clone.

TRBJ1-5	TRBV10-3	few	NA	TGTGCCATCAGTGAGCCGGGCGCAGGGATCGGTCAGCCCCAGCATTTT	CAISEPGAGIGQPQHF
TRBJ1-4	TRBV4-2	NA	NA	TGTGCCAGCAGCCAAGGGGGGGCTGGTGAAAAACTGTTTTTT	CASSQGGAGEKLFF
TRBJ1-1	TRBV29-1	NA	TRBD1	TGCAGCGTTGGGACAGGGCTTGGGACTGAAGCTTTCTTT	CSVGTGLGTEAFF
TRBJ2-3	TRBV2	NA	NA	TGTGCCACTAAGACCCGCGCAGATACGCAGTATTTT	CATKTRADTQYF
TRBJ2-1	TRBV2	NA	NA	TGTGCCAGCAGTCTTTCACCTTACAATGAGCAGTTCTTC	CASSLSPYNEQFF
TRBJ1-5	TRBV7-9	NA	NA	TGTGCCAGCGGGGGGATGAATAGCAATCAGCCCCAGCATTTT	CASGGMNSNQPQHF
TRBJ2-5	TRBV5-1	NA	TRBD2	TGCGCCAGCAGCAAGGGACTAGCGGGACAAGAGACCCAGTACTTC	CASSKGLAGQETQYF
TRBJ1-6	TRBV18	few	NA	TGTGCCAGCTCGCCCGTGACGGGCCAGGATTCACCCCTCCACTTT	CASSPVTGQDSPLHF
TRBJ2-7	TRBV5-1	NA	TRBD1	TGCGCCAGCAGCAACCCCGGGACAGGCGGCTACGAGCAGTACTTC	CASSNPGTGGYEQYF
TRBJ2-5	TRBV19	NA	NA	TGTGCCAGTAGTAGTGGAAGGGGTCGGCAAGAGACCCAGTACTTC	CASSSGRGRQETQYF
TRBJ1-5	TRBV6-6	NA	NA	TGTGCCAGCAGTTGGCAGGTAGGACAGCCCCAGCATTTT	CASSWQVGQPQHF
TRBJ2-7	TRBV27	NA	TRBD1	TGTGCCAGCAGTTCCGGGACAGGGGGAGACGAGCAGTACTTC	CASSSGTGGDEQYF
TRBJ1-2	TRBV27	NA	TRBD1	TGTGCCAGCAGTGCGGGGACAGGGCCCCTATCTGGCTACACCTTC	CASSAGTGPLSGYTF
TRBJ1-5	TRBV10-2	NA	TRBD1	TGCGCCAGCAGCGGGACAGGGTTAAGCAATCAGCCCCAGCATTTT	CASSGTGLSNQPQHF
TRBJ2-5	TRBV19	NA	NA	TGTGCCAGTAGTCCACTGTACCAAGAGACCCAGTACTTC	CASSPLYQETQYF
TRBJ2-5	TRBV5-1	NA	NA	TGCGCCAGCAGCTTGGGCCAGCAAGAAGAGACCCAGTACTTC	CASSLGQQEETQYF
TRBJ1-1	TRBV7-8	NA	NA	TGTGCCAGCAGCTTAGCGATGGGCATCCTTGAAGCTTTCTTT	CASSLAMGILEAFF
TRBJ2-3	TRBV5-1	NA	NA	TGCGCCAGCAGCTTGACGGGGATCAAGGCAGATACGCAGTATTTT	CASSLTGIKADTQYF
TRBJ2-3	TRBV2	NA	TRBD1	TGTGCCAGCAGTGATAGAGGGGGCGGCACAGATACGCAGTATTTT	CASSDRGGGTDTQYF
TRBJ1-5	TRBV6-4	NA	NA	TGTGCCAGCAGTGACACCTACAATCAGCCCCAGCATTTT	CASSDTYNQPQHF
TRBJ2-1	TRBV27	NA	NA	TGTGCCAGCACCAGGAGTCCGGCCTACAATGAGCAGTTCTTC	CASTRSPAYNEQFF
TRBJ2-1	TRBV7-3	few	NA	TGTGCCAGCAGCTTAGTGGGCTCCTACAATGAGCAGTTCTTC	CASSLVGSYNEQFF
TRBJ2-3	TRBV2	once	NA	TGTGCCAGCAGTGAAGGTGTTACGCAGTATTTT	CASSEGVTQYF
TRBJ1-1	TRBV7-3	NA	NA	TGTGCCAGCAGCTTGGACAGGAACACTGAAGCTTTCTTT	CASSLDRNTEAFF
TRBJ1-2	TRBV6-5	once	TRBD1	TGTGCCAGCAGCCAGGGACAGGACTATGGCTACACCTTC	CASSQGQDYGYTF